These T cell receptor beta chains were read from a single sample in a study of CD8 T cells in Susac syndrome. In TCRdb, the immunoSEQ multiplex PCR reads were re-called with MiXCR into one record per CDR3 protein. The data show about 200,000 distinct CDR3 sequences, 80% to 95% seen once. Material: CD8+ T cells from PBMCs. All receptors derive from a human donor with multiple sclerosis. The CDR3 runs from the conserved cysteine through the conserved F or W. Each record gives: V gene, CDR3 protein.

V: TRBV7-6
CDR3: CASSTGQGQYF

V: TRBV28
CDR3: CASSWGKGQPQHF

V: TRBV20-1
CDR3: CSARTGLPGRQPQHF

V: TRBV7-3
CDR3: CASSVGGHREGTDTQYF

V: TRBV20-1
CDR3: CSARILDNTDTQYF

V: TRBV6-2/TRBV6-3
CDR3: CASSYWRGADTGELFF

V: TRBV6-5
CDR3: CASSPRVVYDEQYF

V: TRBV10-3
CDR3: CAISPPGGSSYEQYF

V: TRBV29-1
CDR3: CSVEFSGTDLNEQYF

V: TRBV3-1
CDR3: CASSQGQRGGDEQYF

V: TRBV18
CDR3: CASSALTGGGSPLHF

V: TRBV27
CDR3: CASSSPREGNTEAFF

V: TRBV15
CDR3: CATSPRDRGITEAFF

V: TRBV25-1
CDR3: CASSDLIAAPSSGANVLTF

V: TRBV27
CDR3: CASSATNYEQYF

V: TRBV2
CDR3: CASSEEGGDRLAKNIQYF

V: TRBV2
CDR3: CAVGGDSPYEQYF

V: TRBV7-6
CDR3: CASTEGNEQFF

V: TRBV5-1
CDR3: CASSLGSGNNEQFF

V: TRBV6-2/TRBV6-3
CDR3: CASSPQGDARETQYF

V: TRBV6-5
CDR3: CASSYAPSGGHYNEQFF

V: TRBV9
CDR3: CASSVEPGGGETQYF

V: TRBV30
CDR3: CAWSWGSEMNTEAFF

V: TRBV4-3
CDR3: CASSPGLAGDTYEQYF

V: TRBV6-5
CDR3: CASSRGGDYNEQFF

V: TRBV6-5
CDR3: CASSYLTDYPSYNEQFF

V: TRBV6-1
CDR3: CASLNPADTQYF

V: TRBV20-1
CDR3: CSAERLAGEYEQFF

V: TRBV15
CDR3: CATSPGTGEETQYF

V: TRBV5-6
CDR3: CASSQMLKFRDEKFF

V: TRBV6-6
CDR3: CASSQGLWMNTGELFF

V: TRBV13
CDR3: CASSPPSGQPQYF

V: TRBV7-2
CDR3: CASSGWAAETQYF

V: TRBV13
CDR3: CASSSWGRGGHYEQYF

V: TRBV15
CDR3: CATSRVEETQYF

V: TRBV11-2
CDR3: CASSLYGTGLDEQYF